This record looks at one T cell receptor beta chain sequence and its context. This sample stems from a study of identical twins. TCRdb recomputed calls from the 5' RACE reads with MiXCR, one row per CDR3 protein. The repertoire holds roughly 1.6 million distinct CDR3 sequences, with under 35% as singletons. This CDR3 comprises 15 residues. V lost 3 bases, J lost 3 bases, and 11 bases lay in between. The germline V gene encodes CDR1 KGHDR and CDR2 SFDVKD. The chain joins TRBV24-1 to TRBJ2-1, with a tentative D call TRBD2 (5 bases). The specimen was cord blood. The receptor was isolated from a newborn girl in good health. The CDR3: CATSDGRTGYNEQFF. The CDR3 region has the DNA TGTGCCACCAGTGATGGGAGAACCGGCTACAATGAGCAGTTCTTC.